The following is a T cell receptor beta chain sequence with its context. These data originate in a study of blood T cell repertoires in COVID-19. For the study at large: Collection of acute and convalescent COVID-19 samples took place in the United States, Italy and Spain.

V lost 0 bases and J lost 0; bases outside the gene matches: 2. The CDR3 has 17 amino acids. Germline assignment: CDR1 SGHRS and CDR2 YFSETQ. Original methodology: Using reference gene primer amplification, nucleated cell counts were estimated. The table came from immunoSEQ multiplex PCR; TCRdb's copy has only in-frame clones and leaves some out. D and trimming come from the DNA, and the V and J calls and clone size come from that table. The sample includes around 120,000 clones, around 80% of them seen just once. This receptor was obtained from a man between 65 and 85 years old with active or convalescent COVID-19. The rearrangement joins TRBV5-1 to TRBJ1-6, with TRBD1 matching over 8 bases. The sequencing input was peripheral blood. The CDR3, as DNA: TGCGCCAGCAGCTTGGGGCAGGGGGCCTCCTATAATTCACCCCTCCACTTT. Translating gives CASSLGQGASYNSPLHF.